This entry lists 26 T cell receptor beta chains sequenced from one sample in a study of T cells in Graves' hyperthyroidism and ophthalmopathy. RNA transcripts served as the template for amplifying TCR beta CDR3 regions. Initially, a first-round RT-PCR of the TCR CDR3 employed the HTBI primer set. Each CDR3 protein gets one entry after TCRdb re-called the multiplex PCR reads with MiXCR. Of hundreds of thousands of distinct CDR3 sequences listed, 18% are singletons. Sequencing used blood. These TCRs come from a woman aged 50 to 65 with Graves' hyperthyroidism that later progressed to Graves' ophthalmopathy.

The table lists this clonotype with a few counts. The rearrangement links TRBV28 to TRBJ1-5; D not certain. Per germline, CDR1 MDHEN and CDR2 SYDVKM. This CDR3 has 12 residues. The ends were cut back, 8 bases at V and 9 bases at J, with 14 bases in the middle. CDR3 coding DNA: TGTGCCAGCCCCGACATATCAGCGCCCCAGCATTTT. Protein sequence: CASPDISAPQHF.

The chain joins TRBV7-9 to TRBJ1-5, with TRBD1 matching 8 bases. The trim removed 0 bases at V and 2 bases at J, leaving 6 bases unmatched. From germline, CDR1 is SEHNR and CDR2 FQNEAQ (reference sequence). This CDR3 contains 17 residues. The chain's CDR3 is CASSLASGGDGNQPQHF. The CDR3 DNA is TGTGCCAGCAGCTTAGCCTCAGGGGGCGATGGCAATCAGCCCCAGCATTTT.

This clonotype occurred once. The chain has TRBV5-5 and TRBJ1-1, with a possible D match to TRBD1 (6 bases). The germline V and J ends were trimmed by 2 bases and 2 bases, with 16 bases remaining between them. This CDR3 region has 16 residues. CDR1 and CDR2 from the germline V gene are SGHKS and YYEKEE (reference sequence). The DNA for the CDR3 is TGTGCCAGCAGCTTTAGGCACTCGGGGACAAACACTGAAGCTTTCTTT. Translated, it gives CASSFRHSGTNTEAFF.

There are a few counts of this clonotype. The V and J genes are TRBV6-2 or TRBV6-3 and TRBJ2-1; D possibly corresponds to TRBD1 (6 bases). This CDR3 is built from 15 residues. V was shortened by 7 bases and J by 2 bases, with 15 bases between the two germline ends. Germline CDR1 reads MNHEY; CDR2 reads SVGEGT. As DNA, the CDR3 is TGTGCCAGCACTTATTCAGGGGAAGCCTACAATGAGCAGTTCTTC. This translates into CASTYSGEAYNEQFF.

The chain carries TRBV6-2 or TRBV6-3 and TRBJ1-3, with D unclear. CDR3 size: 13 residues. Germline loops: CDR1 MNHEY, CDR2 SVGEGT. V was clipped by 7 bases and J by 0 bases, with 7 bases between them. The CDR3 sequence is CASTWSSGNTIYF. DNA of the CDR3: TGTGCCAGCACCTGGAGCTCTGGAAACACCATATATTTT.

There are many counts of this clonotype. V usage is TRBV2 and J usage is TRBJ2-5; D possibly uses TRBD1 or TRBD2 (6 bases each). Deletions cut 4 bases from V and 0 bases from J, with 12 bases between. Germline CDR1 SNHLY, CDR2 FYNNEI. This CDR3 spans 15 amino acids. CDR3 protein: CASSGYRGDQETQYF. The CDR3 nucleotides are TGTGCCAGCAGTGGTTATAGGGGGGACCAAGAGACCCAGTACTTC.

This clonotype was counted once. The chain is built from TRBV29-1 and TRBJ1-1; 10 nucleotides line up with TRBD1. V lost 6 bases, J lost 5 bases, and 9 bases stayed unmatched. The CDR3 is 14 amino acids. CDR1 SQVTM and CDR2 ANQGSEA come from the germline V gene. CDR3 nucleotide sequence: TGCAGCGTGAAAACCGGGACAGGGGAAACTGAAGCTTTCTTT. Amino acids: CSVKTGTGETEAFF.

The V call is TRBV30, the J call TRBJ1-1, with 9 positions matching TRBD1. The CDR3 totals 14 residues. The germline V gene has CDR1 GTSNPN and CDR2 SVGIG (reference sequence). The junction had 5 bases not matched to a gene; V was cut back by 2 bases and J by 4 bases. The CDR3 here is CAWSIQGARTEAFF. The CDR3, as DNA: TGTGCCTGGAGTATACAGGGGGCCCGCACTGAAGCTTTCTTT.

The V gene is TRBV30, the J gene TRBJ1-2; D not certain. CDR3 length equals 12 residues. Trimming removed 4 bases from V and 8 bases from J, with 14 bases in between. CDR1 and CDR2 from the germline V gene are GTSNPN and SVGIG (reference sequence). CDR3 amino acids: CAWISAANGYTF. The CDR3 DNA follows: TGTGCCTGGATATCAGCCGCCAACGGCTACACCTTC.

This clonotype was observed a handful of times. Here the CDR3 DNA reads TGCGCCAGCAGCATGGGTCTGCGGGCTTTCTTT. Translation: CASSMGLRAFF. This chain links TRBV4-1 with TRBJ1-1; D unresolved. The germline gives CDR1 MGHRA, CDR2 YSYEKL. The CDR3 has 11 residues. With 5 bases removed from V and 11 bases from J, the gap between germline ends came to 12 bases.

This clonotype was detected many times. The J gene is TRBJ2-7, the V gene TRBV3-1; a possible D gene is TRBD2 (5 bases). The CDR3 has 15 residues. Trimming took off 2 bases at V and 3 bases at J, with 14 bases between the two ends. Per germline, CDR1 LGHDT and CDR2 YNNKEL (reference sequence). The CDR3 DNA sequence: TGTGCCAGCAGCCAAAGAGGGAACGGGAACTACGAGCAGTACTTC. Encoded protein: CASSQRGNGNYEQYF.

The rearrangement links TRBV6-1 to TRBJ2-3; D might be TRBD2 (6 bases). The CDR3 runs 17 residues. The ends were cut back, 7 bases at V and 3 bases at J, with 23 bases in the middle. The germline CDR1 and CDR2 sequences are MNHNS and SASEGT. The DNA for the CDR3 is TGTGCCAGCACTAGATCGGGGGTTAGCGTTAAAACAGATACGCAGTATTTT. Translation gives CASTRSGVSVKTDTQYF.

This clonotype was counted a single time. V and J are TRBV9 and TRBJ1-6; maybe TRBD1 (5 bases). V was clipped by 2 bases and J by 10 bases, with 16 bases between them. Germline CDR1 reads SGDLS; CDR2 reads YYNGEE. The CDR3 totals 15 residues. In nucleotides, the CDR3 is TGTGCCAGCAGCGTCCATTCTTCGGGGGTCTCACCCCTCCACTTT. Translated, it gives CASSVHSSGVSPLHF.

This clonotype was seen ten or more times. This chain uses TRBV6-5 with TRBJ1-1; perhaps TRBD1 as D (5 bases). The ends were cut back, 2 bases at V and 1 base at J, with 17 bases in the middle. Germline V gene data show CDR1 as MNHEY and CDR2 as SVGAGI. This CDR3 region has 17 residues. CDR3 bases: TGTGCCAGCAGTTACGCTTCTTTTCAGGGCCCGAACACTGAAGCTTTCTTT. Protein sequence: CASSYASFQGPNTEAFF.

Concerning this clonotype: Its ends do not fully match the called genes, so a read error is possible. The rearrangement joins TRBV3-1 to TRBJ2-3; perhaps D is TRBD1 or TRBD2 (5 bases each). The CDR3 totals 16 residues. CDR1 and CDR2 from the germline V gene are LGHDT and YNNKEL (reference sequence). CDR3 loop: CANSQDGGFGTDTQYF. Here the CDR3 DNA reads TGTGCCAACAGCCAAGATGGGGGTTTCGGCACAGATACGCAGTATTTT.

This clonotype was detected many times. This chain joins TRBV7-8 and TRBJ1-5; D is possibly TRBD1 (5 bases). The CDR3 is 16 residues long. The germline V and J ends were trimmed by 0 bases and 3 bases, with 12 bases remaining between them. CDR1 and CDR2 from the germline V gene are SGHVS and FQNEAQ. In DNA, the CDR3 is TGTGCCAGCAGCTTAGCGCTGGGGGGGACCAATCAGCCCCAGCATTTT. This sequence encodes CASSLALGGTNQPQHF.

The rearrangement links TRBV4-1 to TRBJ1-2; D call uncertain. This CDR3 has 15 residues. Germline V gives CDR1 MGHRA, CDR2 YSYEKL. V dropped 0 bases and J dropped 1 base, with 9 bases sitting between them. Here the CDR3 reads CASSQDRTNNYGYTF. CDR3 DNA sequence: TGCGCCAGCAGCCAAGATCGAACAAATAACTATGGCTACACCTTC.

V is TRBV6-5 and J is TRBJ2-1, with TRBD2 identical over 11 bases. Trimming took 0 bases from V and 9 from J; bases not matched to a gene: 10. The CDR3 covers 17 residues. Germline V gene lookup returns CDR1 MNHEY and CDR2 SVGAGI. CDR3: CASSYSSSSGGCGEQFF. The DNA for the CDR3 is TGTGCCAGCAGTTACTCGAGTTCTAGCGGGGGGTGCGGTGAGCAGTTCTTC.

This clonotype appeared many times. The genes are TRBV7-9 and TRBJ1-1, with D tentatively TRBD1 (6 bases). Germline CDR1 and CDR2: SEHNR and FQNEAQ (reference sequence). There are 13 residues in the CDR3. The V gene lost 0 bases and the J gene lost 4 bases, with 6 bases spanning the gap. This CDR3 reads CASSLADSTEAFF. In nucleotides, the CDR3 is TGTGCCAGCAGCTTAGCGGACAGCACTGAAGCTTTCTTT.

This clonotype appeared many times. The CDR3 loop is CASSQVLSAETQYF. In DNA, the CDR3 is TGTGCCAGCAGCCAAGTTCTTTCCGCGGAGACCCAGTACTTC. V and J are TRBV3-1 and TRBJ2-5, with D hard to call. The germline V and J ends were trimmed by 1 base and 5 bases, with 11 bases remaining between them. The CDR3 extends over 14 amino acids. Germline CDR1 reads LGHDT; CDR2 reads YNNKEL (reference sequence).

This clonotype has at least ten counts. The chain couples TRBV20-1 to TRBJ1-1; TRBD1 matches at 9 bases. This CDR3 has 15 residues. V gave up 0 bases and J gave up 5 bases; unmatched junction bases: 7. CDR1 is DFQATT, CDR2 SNEGSKA, per germline (reference sequence). The CDR3 loop reads CSARDRGTGLTEAFF. CDR3 nucleotide sequence: TGCAGTGCTAGAGATCGAGGGACAGGGTTAACTGAAGCTTTCTTT.

The J gene is TRBJ1-1, the V gene TRBV5-1, with unresolved D. Trimming stripped 5 bases from V and 0 bases from J, with 8 bases between. Germline CDR1 and CDR2: SGHRS and YFSETQ. There are 13 residues in the CDR3. The CDR3 spells CASRPQMNTEAFF. CDR3 in DNA: TGCGCCAGCAGGCCACAGATGAACACTGAAGCTTTCTTT.

This chain links TRBV19 with TRBJ2-2; 8 positions match TRBD1. CDR3 length: 14 amino acids. The junction had 3 bases not matched to a gene; V was cut back by 6 bases and J by 3 bases. Germline-derived CDR1 and CDR2 are LNHDA and SQIVND (reference sequence). The CDR3 is CASSRDRYTGELFF. CDR3 bases: TGTGCCAGTAGCCGGGACAGGTACACCGGGGAGCTGTTTTTT. Filled out from reference TRBV19 and TRBJ2-2, the complete variable domain reads DGGITQSPKYLFRKEGQNVTLSCEQNLNHDAMYWYRQDPGQGLRLIYYSQIVNDFQKGDIAEGYSVSREKKESFPLTVTSAQKNPTAFYLCASSRDRYTGELFFGEGSRLTVL.

The chain links TRBV11-2 to TRBJ1-1, with 8 bases lining up with TRBD1. CDR3 size: 16 residues. Germline V gene lookup returns CDR1 SGHAT and CDR2 FQNNGV. The ends lost 5 bases at V and 0 bases at J; junction bases unmatched: 8. CDR3 nucleotide sequence: TGTGCCAGCAGCCCTTCCGGGACAGGATTGAACACTGAAGCTTTCTTT. Translated: CASSPSGTGLNTEAFF. Drawing the rest from reference TRBV11-2 and TRBJ1-1, the complete variable domain is EAGVAQSPRYKIIEKRQSVAFWCNPISGHATLYWYQQILGQGPKLLIQFQNNGVVDDSQLPKDRFSAERLKGVDSTLKIQPAKLEDSAVYLCASSPSGTGLNTEAFFGQGTRLTVV.

The chain carries TRBV6-2 or TRBV6-3 and TRBJ1-2; 8 bases are shared with TRBD1. The germline V gene encodes CDR1 MNHEY and CDR2 SVGEGT. With 7 bases clipped from V and 6 bases from J, the junction kept 10 bases outside the gene matches. The CDR3 loop spans 14 amino acids. CDR3 nucleotide sequence: TGTGCCAGCATGTCAGGGGGCGAAAGTAATGGCTACACCTTC. It codes for CASMSGGESNGYTF.

This clonotype turned up a few times. V and J are TRBV6-5 and TRBJ1-6; D uncertain. Germline CDR1 MNHEY, CDR2 SVGAGI. The CDR3 sequence is 13 residues long. V was clipped by 7 bases and J by 9 bases, with 13 bases between them. The CDR3 region has the DNA TGTGCCAGCAAGCAGACGGGGTCTTCACCCCTCCACTTT. Protein product: CASKQTGSSPLHF.